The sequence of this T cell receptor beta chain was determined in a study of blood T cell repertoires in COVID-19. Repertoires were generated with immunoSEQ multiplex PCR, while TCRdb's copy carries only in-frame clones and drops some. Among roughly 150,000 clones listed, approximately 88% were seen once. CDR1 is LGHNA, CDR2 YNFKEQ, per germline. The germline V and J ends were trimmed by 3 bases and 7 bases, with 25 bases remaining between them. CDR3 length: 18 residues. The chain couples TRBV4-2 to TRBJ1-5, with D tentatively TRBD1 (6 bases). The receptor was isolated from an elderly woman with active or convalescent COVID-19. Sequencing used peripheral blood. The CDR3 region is CASSHGGAGGGSGQPQHF. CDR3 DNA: TGTGCCAGCAGCCATGGAGGGGCGGGGGGCGGATCTGGGCAGCCCCAGCATTTT.